This T cell receptor beta chain was sequenced during a study of beta chain features in type 1 diabetes. The whole isolated RNA underwent reverse transcription, so sequencing captured expressed TCRB transcripts. Some clones are missing from TCRdb's copy, which holds only in-frame ones; the method was immunoSEQ multiplex PCR. The top ten clones hold around 2.5% of a sample with 150,000 to 200,000 clones, approximately 9.1% of them seen once. In its sample, this clone was seen a few times. Germline loops: CDR1 SGHRS, CDR2 YFSETQ. The CDR3 has 15 residues. The V and J ends lost 6 bases and 0 bases respectively, with 13 bases between them. Each population that was sorted was more than 98% pure.

This receptor was identified in a woman aged 18-30 years in good health. The V and J genes are TRBV5-1 and TRBJ1-5; D is possibly TRBD1 (6 bases). Sequences were obtained from central memory CD4+ T cells from blood. The CDR3 here is CASKPGGDSNQPQHF. The CDR3 DNA sequence: TGCGCCAGCAAGCCGGGGGGCGATAGCAATCAGCCCCAGCATTTT.